This is a list of T cell receptor beta chains from one sample in a study of blood T cells in healthy people across ages. Using its own MiXCR run on the 5' RACE reads, TCRdb lists one record per CDR3 protein. Of roughly 900,000 distinct CDR3 sequences in the sample, roughly 48% are singletons; the top ten hold roughly an eighth. Material for sequencing was blood. These TCRs come from a man aged 30 to 39 in good health. Both conserved end residues are part of each CDR3.

v_gene: TRBV12-3/TRBV12-4; CDR3aa: CASSFGVTADTQYF
v_gene: TRBV10-3; CDR3aa: CATLGQFGSPLHF
v_gene: TRBV10-3; CDR3aa: CAIRRAGTQETQYF
v_gene: TRBV12-3/TRBV12-4; CDR3aa: CANSPTSGPTTDTQYF
v_gene: TRBV30; CDR3aa: CAWQAGNGYTF
v_gene: TRBV6-1; CDR3aa: CASSEWASGASAEQFF
v_gene: TRBV7-8; CDR3aa: CASSLRAGVGMYNEQFF
v_gene: TRBV6-5; CDR3aa: CASSYQGPNQETQYF
v_gene: TRBV12-3/TRBV12-4; CDR3aa: CASSLGQREQFF
v_gene: TRBV7-3; CDR3aa: CASTQTSGGTDTQYF
v_gene: TRBV4-3; CDR3aa: CASSLLDRGGSEQYF
v_gene: TRBV3-1; CDR3aa: CASSQDRGLSYGYTF
v_gene: TRBV7-9; CDR3aa: CASSPQLGLAGNEQFF
v_gene: TRBV4-1; CDR3aa: CASSQEPGKGPYHYGYTF
v_gene: TRBV29-1; CDR3aa: CSVVVAAATDTQYF
v_gene: TRBV7-2; CDR3aa: CASSLVPRLDYYGQYF
v_gene: TRBV2; CDR3aa: CATSPEVQETQYF
v_gene: TRBV7-2; CDR3aa: CASSPPGGIGGYTF
v_gene: TRBV20-1; CDR3aa: CSAKPNDRSYGYTF
v_gene: TRBV12-3/TRBV12-4; CDR3aa: CATTPSYGYTF
v_gene: TRBV4-1; CDR3aa: CASSPIDRGQYEQYF